This section outlines one TCR beta chain sequence together with its context. Original processing notes: Estimated nucleated cell counts came from reference gene primer amplification. This table comes from immunoSEQ multiplex PCR, and its TCRdb copy is limited to in-frame clones, with some not included. For V, J and clone size, that table is used; D and trimming come from the DNA. The sample records about 300,000 clones, about 90% being singletons. The sample comes from a study of blood T cell repertoires in COVID-19. Study-level background: Sample material is recorded as cDNA or gDNA derived from T cells, B-cell-depleted T cells, or PBMCs.

With 2 bases clipped from V and 4 bases from J, the junction kept 18 bases outside the gene matches. The CDR3 is 19 amino acids. Germline CDR1 reads MDHEN; CDR2 reads SYDVKM. The participants were between about 18 and 90 years old and came from about two dozen US areas. Sequencing was carried out using PBMCs or T cells enriched from blood (not recorded which). The rearrangement uses TRBV28 and TRBJ1-2; 8 nucleotides align to TRBD1. The TCR was taken from a woman younger than 35 with acute COVID-19. As DNA, the CDR3 is TGTGCCAGCAGTTTAATTCTTTCTGGGGCAGGGGGCGCGAGCTATGGCTACACCTTC. This gives the protein CASSLILSGAGGASYGYTF.